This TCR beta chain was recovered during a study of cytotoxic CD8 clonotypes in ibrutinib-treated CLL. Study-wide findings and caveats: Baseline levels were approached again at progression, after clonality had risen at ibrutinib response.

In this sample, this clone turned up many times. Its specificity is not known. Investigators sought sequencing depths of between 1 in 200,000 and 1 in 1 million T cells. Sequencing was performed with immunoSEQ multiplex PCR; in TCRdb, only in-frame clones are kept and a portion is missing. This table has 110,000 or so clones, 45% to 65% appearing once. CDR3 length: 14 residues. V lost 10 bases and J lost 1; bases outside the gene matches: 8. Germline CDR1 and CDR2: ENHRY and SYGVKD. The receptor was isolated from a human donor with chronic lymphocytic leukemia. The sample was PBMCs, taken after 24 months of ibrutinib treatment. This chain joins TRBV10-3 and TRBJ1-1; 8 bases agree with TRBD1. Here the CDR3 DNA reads TGTGCCACTGGACAGGGCAATCAGAACACTGAAGCTTTCTTT. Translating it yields CATGQGNQNTEAFF.